This TCR beta chain was identified in a study of shared clonotypes between healthy human individuals. Repertoires were generated with immunoSEQ multiplex PCR, while TCRdb's copy carries only in-frame clones and drops some. The sample has approximately 640,000 clones; about 78% are singletons. CDR3 length: 17 residues. The germline V gene encodes CDR1 LNHDA and CDR2 SQIVND (reference sequence). V was clipped by 7 bases and J by 2 bases; unmatched bases: 9. The table lists this clone with a few counts. The TCR sequence derives from a woman younger than 45 in good health. V and J are TRBV19 and TRBJ2-6, with TRBD2 identical over 9 bases. The sample taken for sequencing was memory CD4+ T cells sorted from blood. Subset of the sample: CD45RA-negative fraction. DNA for the CDR3: TGTGCCAGTATCTCCCTAGCGGGAATTCCTGGGGCCAACGTCCTGACTTTC. This gives the protein CASISLAGIPGANVLTF.